This TCR beta chain was sequenced in a study of graft-versus-host responses after intestinal transplantation. The wider study: Isolated intestinal, liver-intestinal, or multivisceral transplants had been given to the recipients.

With respect to this clone: Its antigen is currently unknown.

Some clones are missing from TCRdb's copy, which holds only in-frame ones; the method was immunoSEQ multiplex PCR. The sample carries about 71,000 clones, roughly 91% recorded once. Study-wide results and caveats: There were GvH clones found in recipient marrow, and some of them appeared first in ileum or blood. Early after transplant, HvG declines were associated with peak levels of circulating GvH clones.

The germline V gene encodes CDR1 SGHRS and CDR2 YFSETQ. With 2 bases clipped from V and 1 base from J, the junction kept 6 bases outside the gene matches. The CDR3 has 15 residues. The sequences come from unstimulated CD8+ T cells sorted from spleen or lymph node cells, collected before intestinal transplant. The receptor comes from a human donor who received an intestinal transplant. This chain connects TRBV5-1 to TRBJ2-7; 7 bases agree with TRBD1. The CDR3 sequence is CASSLGQAGSYEQYF. DNA for the CDR3: TGCGCCAGCAGCTTAGGACAGGCTGGGTCCTACGAGCAGTACTTC.